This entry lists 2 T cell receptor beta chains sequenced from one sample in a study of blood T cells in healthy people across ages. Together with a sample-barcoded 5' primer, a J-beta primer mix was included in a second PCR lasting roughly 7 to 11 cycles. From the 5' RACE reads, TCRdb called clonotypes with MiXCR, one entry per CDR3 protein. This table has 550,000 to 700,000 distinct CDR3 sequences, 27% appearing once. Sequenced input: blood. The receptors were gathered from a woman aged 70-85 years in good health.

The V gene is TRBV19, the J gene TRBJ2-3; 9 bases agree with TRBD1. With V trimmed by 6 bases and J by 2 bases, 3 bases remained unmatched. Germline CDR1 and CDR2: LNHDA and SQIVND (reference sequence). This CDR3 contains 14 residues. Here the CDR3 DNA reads TGTGCCAGTAGCGACAGGGGGGCCACAGATACGCAGTATTTT. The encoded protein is CASSDRGATDTQYF.

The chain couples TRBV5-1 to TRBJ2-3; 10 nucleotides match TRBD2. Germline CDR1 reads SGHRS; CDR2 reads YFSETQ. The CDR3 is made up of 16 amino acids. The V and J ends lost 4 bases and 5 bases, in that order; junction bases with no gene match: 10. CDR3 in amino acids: CASSHSAGGPVDTQYF. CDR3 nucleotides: TGCGCCAGCAGCCACTCAGCGGGGGGGCCTGTAGATACGCAGTATTTT.